This T cell receptor (beta chain) came from a study of shared clonotypes between healthy human individuals. Study-wide context: Donors were two women and three men aged 18 to 49. General observations from the study: Naive subsets usually exceeded memory subsets in estimated richness. Despite large depth, sorted-subset datasets appeared incompletely sequenced.

A note on this clone: Its antigen is still unknown.

CD8 cells regarded as naive lacked CD45RO, were positively chosen for CCR7, and omitted terminally differentiated effector memory CD45RA+ cells. There are 15 residues in the CDR3. Germline CDR1 MNHNS, CDR2 SASEGT. Trimming cost V 6 bases and J 5 bases, with 19 bases left between them. Only in-frame clones appear in the TCRdb table, and some are missing; sequencing was by immunoSEQ multiplex PCR. The profile shows about 2,100,000 clones, more than 85% of them singletons. The material sequenced was naive CD8+ T cells from PBMCs. This TCR was sampled from a man aged 18-30 years in good health. Some clones in this sample may be carry-over from other donors' samples. This sequence joins TRBV6-1 and TRBJ1-2, with a possible D match to TRBD1 (5 bases). The CDR3 reads CASRVLRAGKYGYTF. The CDR3 DNA follows: TGTGCCAGCAGGGTCCTGAGGGCAGGGAAATATGGCTACACCTTC.